The sequence of this T cell receptor beta chain was determined in a study of cytomegalovirus exposure and HLA in healthy donors. This CDR3 is built from 17 residues. Per germline, CDR1 LNHDA and CDR2 SQIVND (reference sequence). The V gene end was trimmed by 5 bases and the J gene end by 9 bases; junction bases not matched to a gene: 18. Primers included in the PCR were 60 Vbeta and 13 Jbeta primers. The assay was immunoSEQ multiplex PCR, and TCRdb's table has in-frame clones only and misses some. Of roughly 120,000 clones detected, roughly 80% appear once; the ten largest clones hold about 3%. This rearrangement joins TRBV19 to TRBJ2-1; TRBD2 matches at 8 bases. The receptor was derived from a woman between 40 and 55 years old in good health and CMV-seropositive. The sequenced material came from PBMCs. The CDR3 loop reads CASSLIGEGLGVREQFF. CDR3 coding DNA: TGTGCCAGTAGTTTAATCGGCGAGGGACTAGGAGTTCGTGAGCAGTTCTTC.